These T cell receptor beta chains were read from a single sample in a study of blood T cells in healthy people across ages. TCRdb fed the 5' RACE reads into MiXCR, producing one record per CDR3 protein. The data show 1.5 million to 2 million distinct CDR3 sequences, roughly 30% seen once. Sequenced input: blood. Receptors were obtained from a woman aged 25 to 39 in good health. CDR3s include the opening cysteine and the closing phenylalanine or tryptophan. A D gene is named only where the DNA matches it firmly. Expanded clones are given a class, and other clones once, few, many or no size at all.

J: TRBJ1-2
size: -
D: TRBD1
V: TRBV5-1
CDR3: CASSPGQPGLSGYTF
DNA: TGCGCCAGCAGCCCGGGACAGCCGGGACTGAGTGGCTACACCTTC

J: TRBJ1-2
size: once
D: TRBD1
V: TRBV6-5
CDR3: CASRTADRPAGYTF
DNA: TGTGCCAGCAGGACCGCGGACAGGCCAGCTGGCTACACCTTC

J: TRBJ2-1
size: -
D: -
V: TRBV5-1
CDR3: CASSWDRDHYNEQFF
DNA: TGCGCCAGCAGCTGGGACCGGGACCACTACAATGAGCAGTTCTTC

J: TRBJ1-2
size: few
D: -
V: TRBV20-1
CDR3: CSARGPGIYGYTF
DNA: TGCAGTGCTAGAGGACCCGGAATCTATGGCTACACCTTC

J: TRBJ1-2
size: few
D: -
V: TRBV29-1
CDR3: CSVEGRGGYTF
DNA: TGCAGCGTTGAGGGGAGGGGCGGCTACACCTTC

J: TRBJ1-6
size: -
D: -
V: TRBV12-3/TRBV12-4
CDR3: CASSPTASSYNSPLHF
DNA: TGTGCCAGCAGTCCGACTGCTAGCTCCTATAATTCACCCCTCCACTTT

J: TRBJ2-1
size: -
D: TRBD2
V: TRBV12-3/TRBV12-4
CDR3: CASSPGTSGSSYNKQFF
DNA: TGTGCCAGCAGTCCGGGGACTAGCGGGAGTTCCTACAATAAGCAGTTCTTC

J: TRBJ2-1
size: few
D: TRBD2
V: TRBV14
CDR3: CASSQWTSGHRNEQFF
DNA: TGTGCCAGCAGCCAATGGACTAGCGGCCATCGGAATGAGCAGTTCTTC

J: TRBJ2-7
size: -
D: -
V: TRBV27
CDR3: CASSKGPNYEQYF
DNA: TGTGCCAGCAGTAAGGGACCGAACTACGAGCAGTACTTC

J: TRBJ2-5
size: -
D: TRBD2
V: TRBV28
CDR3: CAGSLLWERGSQETQYF
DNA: TGTGCCGGCAGTCTTCTGTGGGAGCGGGGGTCCCAAGAGACCCAGTACTTC

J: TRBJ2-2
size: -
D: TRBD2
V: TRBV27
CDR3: CASSLSFSGTYTGELFF
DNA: TGTGCCAGCAGTTTATCATTTAGCGGGACTTATACCGGGGAGCTGTTTTTT

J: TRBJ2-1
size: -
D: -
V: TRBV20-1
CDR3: CSAPFLRGDEQFF
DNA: TGCAGTGCCCCGTTTCTCAGGGGCGATGAGCAGTTCTTC

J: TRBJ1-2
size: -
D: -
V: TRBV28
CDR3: CASSWSETGPRGYTF
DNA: TGTGCCAGCAGTTGGTCCGAGACAGGCCCAAGAGGCTACACCTTC

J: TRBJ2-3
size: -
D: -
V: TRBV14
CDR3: CASSQPRGLAVGDTQYF
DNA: TGTGCCAGCAGCCAACCGCGCGGGCTAGCAGTCGGAGATACGCAGTATTTT

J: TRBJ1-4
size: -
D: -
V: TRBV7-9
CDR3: CASGLTRTTNEKLFF
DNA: TGTGCCAGCGGACTGACCAGGACAACTAATGAAAAACTGTTTTTT

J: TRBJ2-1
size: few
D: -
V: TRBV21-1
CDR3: CASSISRDRRSYNEQFF
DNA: TGTGCCAGCAGCATAAGCCGGGACCGGCGTTCCTACAATGAGCAGTTCTTC

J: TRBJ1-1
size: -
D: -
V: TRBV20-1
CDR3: CSAGRENSRYTEVFF
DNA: TGCAGTGCTGGTAGGGAAAACAGTCGGTACACTGAAGTTTTCTTT

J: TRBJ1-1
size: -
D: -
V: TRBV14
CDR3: CASSSPRGAVNTEAFF
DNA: TGTGCCAGCAGCTCACCGAGGGGGGCGGTTAACACTGAAGCTTTCTTT

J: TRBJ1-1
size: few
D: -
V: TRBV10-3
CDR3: CAISLDPNTEAFF
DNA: TGTGCCATCAGCCTTGACCCGAACACTGAAGCTTTCTTT

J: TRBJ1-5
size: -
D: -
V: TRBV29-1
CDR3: CSAAGANQPQHF
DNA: TGCAGCGCCGCTGGGGCTAATCAGCCCCAGCATTTT

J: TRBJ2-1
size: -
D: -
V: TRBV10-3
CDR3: CAISGSSGGSYNEQFF
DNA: TGTGCCATCAGTGGTTCTTCAGGCGGCTCCTACAATGAGCAGTTCTTC

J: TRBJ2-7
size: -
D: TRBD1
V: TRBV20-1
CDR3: CSARRQGEEKETYEQYF
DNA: TGCAGTGCTAGGAGACAGGGGGAAGAGAAAGAGACCTACGAGCAGTACTTC

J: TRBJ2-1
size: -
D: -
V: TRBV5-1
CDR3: CASGRISEQFF
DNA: TGCGCCAGCGGACGGATCAGTGAGCAGTTCTTC

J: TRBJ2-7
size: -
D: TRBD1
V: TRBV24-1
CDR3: CVTSDQQGIYEQYF
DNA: TGTGTCACCAGTGACCAACAGGGGATCTACGAGCAGTACTTC

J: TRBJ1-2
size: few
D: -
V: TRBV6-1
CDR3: CASSAQEGLYGYTF
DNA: TGTGCCAGCAGTGCCCAGGAGGGACTGTATGGCTACACCTTC

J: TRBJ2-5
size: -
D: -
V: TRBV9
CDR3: CASSVEGLGYNEQYF
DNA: TGTGCCAGCAGCGTCGAGGGACTGGGCTACAATGAGCAGTACTTC

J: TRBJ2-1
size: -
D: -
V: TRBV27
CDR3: CASSLSETTYNEQFF
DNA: TGTGCCAGCAGTTTATCGGAGACCACCTACAATGAGCAGTTCTTC